This record covers a single T cell receptor (beta chain). The assay was immunoSEQ multiplex PCR, and TCRdb's table has in-frame clones only and misses some. This table has about 290,000 clones, 70% to 90% appearing once. These data belong to a study of blood T cell repertoires in COVID-19. The CDR3 extends over 13 amino acids. Germline V CDR1 and CDR2: SGHRS, YFSETQ. Trimming pared 4 bases from V and 4 bases from J, leaving 11 bases between. The genes are TRBV5-1 and TRBJ1-1, with D unclear. This clonotype was obtained from a woman aged 45-65 years with active or convalescent COVID-19. The sequencing input was peripheral blood. This chain's CDR3 is CASSVSMSTEAFF. The CDR3 DNA reads TGCGCCAGCAGCGTTTCAATGAGCACTGAAGCTTTCTTT.